The 32 T cell receptor beta chains below were found in one sample sequenced in a study of CD8 T cells in Susac syndrome. RNA, at roughly 0.5 to 1 ug, was reverse transcribed with random hexamers. TCRdb redid the calling of the immunoSEQ multiplex PCR reads with MiXCR, one entry per CDR3 protein. The sample has around 300,000 distinct CDR3 sequences, about 91% seen once; the top ten hold about 0.063%. The sequenced sample consisted of CD4+ T cells from PBMCs. These receptors were taken from a human donor with multiple sclerosis.

The chain recombines TRBV6-1 with TRBJ2-5, with 9 bases lining up with TRBD2. Germline assignment: CDR1 MNHNS and CDR2 SASEGT. The CDR3 is 15 amino acids. V lost 6 bases to trimming and J lost 4 bases; unmatched junction nucleotides: 9. Here the CDR3 DNA reads TGTGCCAGCAGCTTAGCGGGAGAAATTGGAGAGACCCAGTACTTC. Protein sequence: CASSLAGEIGETQYF.

The chain recombines TRBV18 with TRBJ2-3; 10 nucleotides match TRBD1. The CDR3 is made up of 15 amino acids. V trimming: 3 bases; J trimming: 6 bases; junction bases outside the gene matches: 6. In germline, CDR1 is KGHSH, CDR2 LQKENI. The CDR3 DNA sequence: TGTGCCAGCTCACCTCGGGACAGGGGAGTGGATACGCAGTATTTT. Translating gives CASSPRDRGVDTQYF. Together with reference TRBV18 and TRBJ2-3, the CDR3 gives the full variable domain: NAGVMQNPRHLVRRRGQEARLRCSPMKGHSHVYWYRQLPEEGLKFMVYLQKENIIDESGMPKERFSAEFPKEGPSILRIQQVVRGDSAAYFCASSPRDRGVDTQYFGPGTRLTVL.

The table lists this clonotype with a count of one. The rearrangement links TRBV30 to TRBJ2-5; 7 nucleotides line up with TRBD2. The CDR3 has 13 amino acids. The trim removed 7 bases at V and 5 bases at J, leaving 10 bases unmatched. The germline CDR1 and CDR2 sequences are GTSNPN and SVGIG (reference sequence). CDR3 DNA sequence: TGTGCCTTAGTGACTAGCTCGGGTGAGACCCAGTACTTC. Protein product: CALVTSSGETQYF.

The rearrangement uses TRBV5-6 and TRBJ2-1; 7 bases agree with TRBD2. Germline CDR1 is SGHDT and CDR2 is YYEEEE. J lost 6 bases, V lost 7 bases, and 10 bases had no gene match. The CDR3 runs to 14 residues. The CDR3 sequence is CASRAAGGVNEQFF. Written as DNA, the CDR3 is TGTGCCAGCCGTGCGGCTGGGGGGGTCAATGAGCAGTTCTTC.

The rearrangement uses TRBV19 and TRBJ2-3, with 12 bases aligning to TRBD2. The V gene end was trimmed by 6 bases and the J gene end by 4 bases; junction bases not matched to a gene: 8. CDR1 and CDR2 from the germline V gene are LNHDA and SQIVND (reference sequence). There are 16 residues in the CDR3. The CDR3 sequence: CASSPRTSGASDTQYF. CDR3 DNA: TGTGCCAGTAGCCCCAGGACTAGCGGGGCTTCAGATACGCAGTATTTT.

The genes are TRBV20-1 and TRBJ2-2; 9 positions agree with TRBD2. CDR3 length: 15 amino acids. V shed 7 bases, J shed 5 bases, and the junction held 11 bases outside the gene matches. Germline assignment: CDR1 DFQATT and CDR2 SNEGSKA (reference sequence). As DNA, the CDR3 is TGCAGTGTCAATCCTGGACTAGCGAGGACCGGGGAGCTGTTTTTT. Protein sequence: CSVNPGLARTGELFF.

The V and J genes are TRBV2 and TRBJ2-6; 8 bases match TRBD1. The CDR3 runs to 18 residues. V was clipped by 5 bases and J by 3 bases; unmatched bases: 12. Germline V gene sequence: CDR1 SNHLY, CDR2 FYNNEI. CDR3 in amino acids: CASSPAGQGGHGANVLTF. CDR3 nucleotides: TGTGCCAGCAGTCCTGCCGGACAGGGAGGACATGGGGCCAACGTCCTGACTTTC. The full variable domain, with the rest looked up from reference TRBV2 and TRBJ2-6, is EPEVTQTPSHQVTQMGQEVILRCVPISNHLYFYWYRQILGQKVEFLVSFYNNEISEKSEIFDDQFSVERPDGSNFTLKIRSTKLEDSAMYFCASSPAGQGGHGANVLTFGAGSRLTVL.

This clonotype was picked up one time. The chain couples TRBV12-3 or TRBV12-4 to TRBJ1-1; D unclear. V dropped 5 bases and J dropped 6 bases, with 13 bases sitting between them. The CDR3 is 13 amino acids. The CDR3 sequence is CASSPDSYSEAFF. The CDR3 DNA follows: TGTGCCAGCAGTCCTGACTCGTATTCTGAAGCTTTCTTT.

The DNA for the CDR3 is TGTGCCAGCACCCGGGACAGGAACTATGGCTACACCTTC. It codes for CASTRDRNYGYTF. The chain joins TRBV14 to TRBJ1-2, with TRBD1 matching 8 bases. The CDR3 is 13 amino acids. CDR1 is SGHDN and CDR2 is FVKESK in the germline V gene. V lost 7 bases and J lost 2; bases outside the gene matches: 3. The variable domain in full, with the rest retrieved from reference TRBV14 and TRBJ1-2, is EAGVTQFPSHSVIEKGQTVTLRCDPISGHDNLYWYRRVMGKEIKFLLHFVKESKQDESGMPNNRFLAERTGGTYSTLKVQPAELEDSGVYFCASTRDRNYGYTFGSGTRLTVV.

The chain has TRBV24-1 and TRBJ1-2; D is uncertain. Germline lookup yields CDR1 KGHDR and CDR2 SFDVKD. The CDR3 is made up of 11 amino acids. V shed 4 bases and J shed 6 bases, with 5 bases lying between them. The CDR3 nucleotides are TGTGCCACCAGTGACAGGAATGGCTACACCTTC. It codes for CATSDRNGYTF.

The V gene is TRBV6-2 or TRBV6-3, the J gene TRBJ1-5; D ambiguous. CDR3 size: 12 residues. Germline loops: CDR1 MNHEY, CDR2 SVGEGT. V was shortened by 2 bases and J by 9 bases, with 8 bases between the two germline ends. The CDR3 region is CASSYHPGPQHF. The CDR3 coding sequence is TGTGCCAGCAGTTACCACCCGGGGCCCCAGCATTTT.

The rearrangement uses TRBV2 and TRBJ2-5, with D possibly TRBD1 on 5 matching bases. Germline assignment: CDR1 SNHLY and CDR2 FYNNEI. The CDR3 is made up of 14 amino acids. Trimming cost V 0 bases and J 3 bases, with 8 bases left between them. Here the CDR3 reads CASSEAPGKETQYF. The CDR3 bases are TGTGCCAGCAGTGAAGCGCCAGGGAAAGAGACCCAGTACTTC. Combining the CDR3 with reference TRBV2 and TRBJ2-5 gives the whole variable domain EPEVTQTPSHQVTQMGQEVILRCVPISNHLYFYWYRQILGQKVEFLVSFYNNEISEKSEIFDDQFSVERPDGSNFTLKIRSTKLEDSAMYFCASSEAPGKETQYFGPGTRLLVL.

The chain carries TRBV7-9 and TRBJ2-3; TRBD1 aligns across 7 bases. Germline CDR1 SEHNR, CDR2 FQNEAQ (reference sequence). Unmatched junction bases numbered 12, after V lost 5 bases and J lost 4 bases. This CDR3 has 16 residues. This CDR3 reads CASSDIFETGSDTQYF. The CDR3 region has the DNA TGTGCCAGCAGCGACATTTTCGAGACAGGGTCAGATACGCAGTATTTT.

As DNA, the CDR3 is TGTGCCAGCAGGTACAGCCCGAACACTGAAGCTTTCTTT. Protein sequence: CASRYSPNTEAFF. This chain uses TRBV6-5 with TRBJ1-1, with no clear D. The CDR3 sequence is 13 residues long. V was trimmed by 6 bases and J by 1 base, leaving 9 bases between them. In germline, CDR1 is MNHEY, CDR2 SVGAGI.

Notes on this clonotype: Sequence at one end of the junction differs from germline and may be a read error. The gene calls are TRBV19 and TRBJ1-2; the D gene is possibly TRBD1 (5 bases). This CDR3 has 12 residues. The germline gives CDR1 LNHDA, CDR2 SQIVND (reference sequence). DNA of the CDR3: TGTGCCAGTAGTTCTCCCGTCTCGACAGCCGCCTTC. Amino acids: CASSSPVSTAAF. Supplemented by reference TRBV19 and TRBJ1-2, the full variable domain reads DGGITQSPKYLFRKEGQNVTLSCEQNLNHDAMYWYRQDPGQGLRLIYYSQIVNDFQKGDIAEGYSVSREKKESFPLTVTSAQKNPTAFYLCASSSPVSTAAFGSGTRLTVV.

This chain links TRBV12-3 or TRBV12-4 with TRBJ2-3, with D perhaps matching TRBD1 (6 bases). Trimming took 6 bases from V and 4 from J, leaving 11 bases between them. The CDR3 has 13 amino acids. The CDR3 here is CASSEYRADTQYF. Here the CDR3 DNA reads TGTGCCAGCAGCGAATACAGGGCAGATACGCAGTATTTT.

The chain has TRBV3-1 and TRBJ1-2; D uncertain. Per the germline V gene, CDR1 is LGHDT and CDR2 is YNNKEL (reference sequence). The length of the CDR3 is 14 residues. Between the trimmed V and J ends, which lost 1 base and 8 bases, there was a span of 14 bases. The CDR3 nucleotides are TGTGCCAGCAGCCAAGGGCTTATAAGTGAGGGCTACACCTTC. Encoded protein: CASSQGLISEGYTF. Full variable domain (outside the CDR3, taken from reference TRBV3-1 and TRBJ1-2): DTAVSQTPKYLVTQMGNDKSIKCEQNLGHDTMYWYKQDSKKFLKIMFSYNNKELIINETVPNRFSPKSPDKAHLNLHINSLELGDSAVYFCASSQGLISEGYTFGSGTRLTVV.

The chain couples TRBV24-1 to TRBJ2-2, with 8 positions matching TRBD2. CDR1 KGHDR and CDR2 SFDVKD come from the germline V gene. This CDR3 is built from 15 residues. The V gene end was trimmed by 5 bases and the J gene end by 6 bases; junction bases not matched to a gene: 7. The CDR3 protein is CATSGTGGKAGELFF. In DNA form, the CDR3 reads TGTGCCACCAGTGGGACGGGAGGGAAGGCCGGGGAGCTGTTTTTT.

The table lists this clonotype with a few counts. J is TRBJ1-1 and V is TRBV12-3 or TRBV12-4, with a possible D match to TRBD1 (5 bases). Trimming cost V 0 bases and J 4 bases, with 9 bases left between them. The CDR3 has 14 residues. In nucleotides, the CDR3 is TGTGCCAGCAGTTTAGCGACGGGGGGCACTGAAGCTTTCTTT. This translates into CASSLATGGTEAFF.

V and J are TRBV12-3 or TRBV12-4 and TRBJ2-2; either TRBD1 or TRBD2 may fit D (6 bases each). This CDR3 has 16 residues. Trimming shortened V by 5 bases and J by 5 bases, and 18 bases separated the two germline ends. Here the CDR3 DNA reads TGTGCCAGCAGTCCTGACCCTGGAGGGGGAACCGGGGAGCTGTTTTTT. Translating it yields CASSPDPGGGTGELFF.

The chain recombines TRBV5-4 with TRBJ1-2; 7 nucleotides line up with TRBD1. The CDR3 contains 13 residues. V lost 4 bases, J lost 8 bases, and 8 bases stayed unmatched. Germline V lookup: CDR1 SGHNT, CDR2 YYREEE (reference sequence). CDR3 in amino acids: CASSRGGAWGYTF. The CDR3 nucleotides are TGTGCCAGCAGCCGAGGGGGCGCGTGGGGCTACACCTTC.

This chain connects TRBV18 to TRBJ2-1; 10 bases are a match to TRBD2. The CDR3 loop spans 17 amino acids. The trim removed 4 bases at V and 4 bases at J, leaving 10 bases unmatched. Germline loops: CDR1 KGHSH, CDR2 LQKENI. This CDR3 reads CASSLPGLADFYNEQFF. The CDR3 nucleotides are TGTGCCAGCTCACTACCAGGACTAGCGGACTTTTACAATGAGCAGTTCTTC.

V usage is TRBV7-3 and J usage is TRBJ2-3, with D perhaps TRBD2 (6 bases). The germline gives CDR1 SGHTA, CDR2 FQGTGA. V was cut by 2 bases and J by 3 bases, with 12 bases left in between. The CDR3 sequence is 15 residues long. CDR3: CASSLEGGATDTQYF. DNA of the CDR3: TGTGCCAGCAGCTTAGAGGGCGGGGCTACAGATACGCAGTATTTT.

The CDR3 reads CASSLEVTDTQYF. CDR3 nucleotides: TGCGCCAGCAGCTTGGAGGTCACAGATACGCAGTATTTT. This chain connects TRBV5-1 to TRBJ2-3; D gene unclear. The CDR3 runs to 13 residues. The V and J ends lost 0 bases and 2 bases respectively, with 4 bases between them. The germline CDR1 and CDR2 sequences are SGHRS and YFSETQ.

The gene calls are TRBV12-3 or TRBV12-4 and TRBJ2-4; D ambiguous. CDR3 length: 14 amino acids. The V and J ends lost 3 bases and 0 bases respectively, with 6 bases between them. The CDR3 spells CASSFQVAKNIQYF. The CDR3 nucleotides are TGTGCCAGCAGTTTTCAAGTAGCCAAAAACATTCAGTACTTC.

The chain has TRBV30 and TRBJ1-1; no clear D. V lost 1 base and J 8 bases, leaving 8 bases between the germline ends. The CDR3 has 11 residues. Germline CDR1 reads GTSNPN; CDR2 reads SVGIG (reference sequence). CDR3 region: CAWSALEEAFF. The CDR3 region has the DNA TGTGCCTGGAGTGCTTTAGAGGAAGCTTTCTTT.

V is TRBV20-1 and J is TRBJ2-1; 10 nucleotides agree with TRBD2. This CDR3 is built from 17 residues. CDR1 DFQATT and CDR2 SNEGSKA come from the germline V gene (reference sequence). After removal of 3 bases from V and 0 bases from J, the junction contained 8 bases not matched to a gene. CDR3 nucleotide sequence: TGCAGTGCTAGGCAGCTAGCGGGAGTGGGCTCCTACAATGAGCAGTTCTTC. This encodes CSARQLAGVGSYNEQFF.

This chain's CDR3 is CATSEQGPRDIQYF. The CDR3 DNA sequence: TGTGCCACCAGCGAACAGGGACCTAGGGACATTCAGTACTTC. The chain combines TRBV15 with TRBJ2-4; perhaps TRBD1 as D (6 bases). Trimming removed 5 bases from V and 8 bases from J, with 16 bases in between. Per germline, CDR1 LNHNV and CDR2 YYDKDF (reference sequence). CDR3 size: 14 residues. The complete variable domain, with remaining parts taken from reference TRBV15 and TRBJ2-4, reads DAMVIQNPRYQVTQFGKPVTLSCSQTLNHNVMYWYQQKSSQAPKLLFHYYDKDFNNEADTPDNFQSRRPNTSFCFLDIRSPGLGDTAMYLCATSEQGPRDIQYFGAGTRLSVL.

This chain uses TRBV12-3 or TRBV12-4 with TRBJ2-1; 8 bases fit TRBD2. This CDR3 has 18 residues. With 3 bases clipped from V and 3 bases from J, the junction kept 13 bases outside the gene matches. Here the CDR3 reads CASSFRGSGTRYYNEQFF. DNA of the CDR3: TGTGCCAGCAGTTTTCGCGGTAGCGGGACCCGATACTACAATGAGCAGTTCTTC.

V is TRBV7-2 and J is TRBJ1-2, with D unresolved. CDR1 is SGHTA, CDR2 FQGNSA, per germline. This CDR3 spans 13 amino acids. The V end lost 3 bases, the J end lost 7 bases, and 12 bases lay between the germline ends. The CDR3 is CASSFTALGGYTF. The CDR3 region has the DNA TGTGCCAGCAGCTTTACAGCTCTCGGTGGCTACACCTTC. Using reference TRBV7-2 and TRBJ1-2 for the parts outside the CDR3, the full variable domain is GAGVSQSPSNKVTEKGKDVELRCDPISGHTALYWYRQSLGQGLEFLIYFQGNSAPDKSGLPSDRFSAERTGGSVSTLTIQRTQQEDSAVYLCASSFTALGGYTFGSGTRLTVV.

The rearrangement links TRBV11-1 to TRBJ2-6; D perhaps matches TRBD1 (5 bases). Germline V gene sequence: CDR1 SGHAT, CDR2 FQDESV (reference sequence). Between the trimmed V and J ends, which lost 4 bases and 2 bases, there was a span of 9 bases. CDR3 length equals 15 residues. The CDR3 DNA sequence: TGTGCCAGCAGCTCAGGGTCCGCTGGGGCCAACGTCCTGACTTTC. It translates to CASSSGSAGANVLTF.

The rearrangement uses TRBV30 and TRBJ2-1, with a possible D match to TRBD1 (5 bases). Germline CDR1 reads GTSNPN; CDR2 reads SVGIG (reference sequence). V lost 5 bases and J 4 bases, leaving 18 bases between the germline ends. The length of the CDR3 is 15 residues. The CDR3, as DNA: TGTGCCTGGTGCCGTGGGGCAGGCCCGTACAATGAGCAGTTCTTC. Protein sequence: CAWCRGAGPYNEQFF.